The 12 T cell receptor beta chains reported below all come from one sample, sequenced in a study of response to subunit inactivated influenza vaccine (dated by TCRdb to 2017 to 2018). The library was obtained by RT-PCR. The sequencing machine was an Illumina HiSeq 2500. TCRdb cleaned the public reads at Q25 with fastp, built clones with MiXCR and kept in-frame beta chains. Rows are combined by CDR3 protein, so each entry shows the most common genes and DNA. The sample yields 450,000 to 600,000 distinct CDR3 sequences; 7.5% to 8.5% were counted once. Of the sample, about an eighth falls within the top ten clones. This material consisted of PBMCs from blood, taken about 24 months after vaccination. The receptor set was obtained from a man aged 45 to 75 who received an inactivated influenza vaccine. Donor details come from another sample of the same person, matched by shared clones.

This clonotype appeared a few times. This chain uses TRBV5-6 with TRBJ1-3, with D hard to call. The CDR3 sequence is 15 residues long. V was shortened by 0 bases and J by 5 bases, with 12 bases between the two germline ends. From germline, CDR1 is SGHDT and CDR2 YYEEEE. CDR3 protein: CASSLGPSPRNTIYF. The CDR3 DNA is TGTGCCAGCAGCTTGGGGCCGTCCCCTAGAAACACCATATATTTT. Drawing the rest from reference TRBV5-6 and TRBJ1-3, the complete variable domain is DAGVTQSPTHLIKTRGQQVTLRCSPKSGHDTVSWYQQALGQGPQFIFQYYEEEERQRGNFPDRFSGHQFPNYSSELNVNALLLGDSALYLCASSLGPSPRNTIYFGEGSWLTVV.

The chain links TRBV9 to TRBJ1-1, with 7 bases lining up with TRBD1. The germline gives CDR1 SGDLS, CDR2 YYNGEE. The CDR3 is 15 amino acids. Trimming removed 4 bases from V and 0 bases from J; junction bases left unmatched: 6. The CDR3: CASSPQGQLNTEAFF. The CDR3 nucleotides are TGTGCCAGCAGCCCTCAGGGACAGCTGAACACTGAAGCTTTCTTT.

This clonotype has a handful of counts. The chain carries TRBV4-3 and TRBJ2-3, with 9 bases matching TRBD2. V trimming: 1 base; J trimming: 3 bases; junction bases outside the gene matches: 11. The CDR3 is made up of 18 amino acids. Germline loops: CDR1 LGHNA, CDR2 YSLEER. The CDR3 DNA follows: TGCGCCAGCAGCCAAGGTTCGGCGGTAGCGGGGGCGACAGATACGCAGTATTTT. Amino acid sequence: CASSQGSAVAGATDTQYF.

V gene TRBV4-3 combines with J gene TRBJ2-2; 9 bases align to TRBD1. The junction had 10 bases not matched to a gene; V was cut back by 3 bases and J by 5 bases. Germline CDR1 reads LGHNA; CDR2 reads YSLEER. This CDR3 region has 17 residues. The CDR3 region has the DNA TGCGCCAGCAGCCACAAGCGGGGACAGGGCTTAACCGGGGAGCTGTTTTTT. Its protein product is CASSHKRGQGLTGELFF.

This clonotype was counted between two and nine times. The genes are TRBV29-1 and TRBJ2-1; the D gene could be TRBD1 or TRBD2 (5 bases each). V lost 3 bases to trimming and J lost 0 bases, with 18 bases between them. The CDR3 consists of 17 residues. Germline assignment: CDR1 SQVTM and CDR2 ANQGSEA. The CDR3 sequence: CSVDGQGGGSSYNEQFF. In nucleotides, the CDR3 is TGCAGCGTTGACGGGCAGGGCGGTGGGAGCTCCTACAATGAGCAGTTCTTC.

This clonotype was found a few times. The chain's CDR3 is CASSAGLAGGSAEQFF. CDR3 in DNA: TGTGCCAGCAGTGCCGGACTAGCGGGAGGATCGGCTGAGCAGTTCTTC. V is TRBV6-2 or TRBV6-3 and J is TRBJ2-1, with TRBD2 matching 14 bases. V trimming: 5 bases; J trimming: 9 bases; junction bases outside the gene matches: 9. The germline gives CDR1 MNHEY, CDR2 SVGEGT. There are 16 residues in the CDR3.

The chain employs TRBV4-3 and TRBJ2-7; TRBD2 is a possible D gene (6 bases). Germline loops: CDR1 LGHNA, CDR2 YSLEER. Between the trimmed V and J ends, which lost 2 bases and 3 bases, there was a span of 11 bases. There are 14 residues in the CDR3. Here the CDR3 reads CASSQRSSGYEQYF. CDR3 in DNA: TGCGCCAGCAGCCAAAGGAGTAGCGGCTACGAGCAGTACTTC.

In this sample, this clonotype turned up a few times. J is TRBJ1-5 and V is TRBV20-1; 9 bases match TRBD1. The CDR3 extends over 16 amino acids. J lost 7 bases, V lost 1 base, and 11 bases had no gene match. Germline assignment: CDR1 DFQATT and CDR2 SNEGSKA (reference sequence). CDR3 loop: CSARGTGALLQQPQHF. CDR3 nucleotide sequence: TGCAGTGCTAGAGGGACAGGGGCACTACTCCAACAGCCCCAGCATTTT.

This clonotype was counted ten times or more. The genes are TRBV15 and TRBJ1-1; tentative D call: TRBD1 (5 bases). Trimming took off 4 bases at V and 7 bases at J, with 16 bases between the two ends. CDR3 length: 14 residues. Looked up from germline, CDR1 is LNHNV and CDR2 is YYDKDF (reference sequence). This chain's CDR3 is CATSTWGRTDEAFF. The CDR3 DNA reads as TGTGCCACCAGCACATGGGGGAGGACTGATGAAGCTTTCTTT.

The rearrangement links TRBV6-2 or TRBV6-3 to TRBJ1-2; TRBD1 agrees at 9 bases. Germline V gives CDR1 MNHEY, CDR2 SVGEGT. This CDR3 is built from 15 residues. V gave up 4 bases and J gave up 3 bases; unmatched junction bases: 6. This chain's CDR3 is CASSSKRTGDYGYTF. DNA of the CDR3: TGTGCCAGCAGTTCAAAGAGGACAGGGGACTATGGCTACACCTTC.

The V gene is TRBV5-1, the J gene TRBJ2-3, with 13 positions matching TRBD2. The CDR3 consists of 16 residues. The germline V gene encodes CDR1 SGHRS and CDR2 YFSETQ. The junction had 5 bases not matched to a gene; V was cut back by 4 bases and J by 3 bases. CDR3 protein: CASSPTSGGATDTQYF. For the CDR3, the DNA is TGCGCCAGCAGCCCAACTAGCGGGGGGGCAACAGATACGCAGTATTTT.

CDR3 DNA sequence: TGTGCCAGCAGCGCGCTAGCGGGGGATTCCTACGAGCAGTACTTC. It is translated as CASSALAGDSYEQYF. V gene TRBV7-7 combines with J gene TRBJ2-7, with TRBD2 matching 10 bases. With V trimmed by 5 bases and J by 1 base, 5 bases remained unmatched. The CDR3 contains 15 residues. The germline V gene has CDR1 SSHAT and CDR2 FNYEAQ (reference sequence).